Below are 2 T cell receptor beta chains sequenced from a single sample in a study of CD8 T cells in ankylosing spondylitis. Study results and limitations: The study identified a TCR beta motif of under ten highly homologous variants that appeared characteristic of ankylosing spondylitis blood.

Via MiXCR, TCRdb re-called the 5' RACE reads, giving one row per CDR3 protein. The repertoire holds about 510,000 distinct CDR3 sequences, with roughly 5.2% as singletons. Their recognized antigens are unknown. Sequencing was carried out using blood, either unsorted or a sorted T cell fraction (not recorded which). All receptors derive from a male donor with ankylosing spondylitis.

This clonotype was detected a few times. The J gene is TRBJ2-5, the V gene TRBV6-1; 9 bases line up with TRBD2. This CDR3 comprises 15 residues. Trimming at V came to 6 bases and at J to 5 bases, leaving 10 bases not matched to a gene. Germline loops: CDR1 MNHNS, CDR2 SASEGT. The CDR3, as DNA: TGTGCCAGCAGACGCGCGGGGGGGCGGCGGGAGACCCAGTACTTC. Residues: CASRRAGGRRETQYF.

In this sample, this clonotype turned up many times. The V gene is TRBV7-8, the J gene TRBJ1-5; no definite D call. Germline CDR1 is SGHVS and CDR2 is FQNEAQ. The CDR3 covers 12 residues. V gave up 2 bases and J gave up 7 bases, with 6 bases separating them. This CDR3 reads CASSLKAQPQHF. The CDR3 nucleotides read TGTGCCAGCAGCTTAAAGGCCCAGCCCCAGCATTTT.